This T cell receptor beta chain came from a study of T cell responses to AZD1222 COVID-19 vaccine. Study-wide background: Doses given second, at about 4 or about 12 weeks, were pooled.

The germline gives CDR1 MNHNS, CDR2 SASEGT. Trimming pared 6 bases from V and 5 bases from J, leaving 16 bases between. CDR3 length: 14 residues. Repertoires were generated with immunoSEQ multiplex PCR, while TCRdb's copy carries only in-frame clones and drops some. The sample holds 95,000 to 110,000 clones, under 95% seen once. The TCR was taken from an adult in good health. Sequencing used peripheral blood, obtained on day 0 of AZD1222 vaccination. The V gene is TRBV6-1, the J gene TRBJ1-1; tentative D call: TRBD1 (6 bases). In DNA form, the CDR3 reads TGTGCCAGCAGCGCTAACCCACAGGGAACTGAAGCTTTCTTT. Its translation is CASSANPQGTEAFF.